Below are 5 T cell receptor beta chains sequenced from a single sample in a study of T cell responses to AZD1222 COVID-19 vaccine. Sequencing was performed with immunoSEQ multiplex PCR; in TCRdb, only in-frame clones are kept and a portion is missing. The repertoire holds roughly 140,000 clones, 90% to 95% seen once, with under 5.5% in the top ten. The sequencing here drew on peripheral blood, taken on day 0 of AZD1222 vaccination. All receptors come from an adult in good health.

V usage is TRBV6-2 or TRBV6-3 and J usage is TRBJ2-7, with 9 bases aligning to TRBD2. J gave up 5 bases and V 8 bases, and 7 bases lay outside the gene matches. The germline V gene encodes CDR1 MNHEY and CDR2 SVGEGT. This CDR3 has 13 amino acids. The CDR3 DNA is TGTGCCAGCCGCCTGCCTAGCGGGAACGAGCAGTACTTC. Translated: CASRLPSGNEQYF.

This rearrangement joins TRBV19 to TRBJ2-1; D is perhaps TRBD2 (5 bases). The V end lost 7 bases, the J end lost 0 bases, and 13 bases lay between the germline ends. The germline gives CDR1 LNHDA, CDR2 SQIVND (reference sequence). This CDR3 region has 15 residues. CDR3 sequence (DNA): TGTGCCAGTAACCCAATAGCGTCCTCCTACAATGAGCAGTTCTTC. Amino acid sequence: CASNPIASSYNEQFF.

The V gene is TRBV9, the J gene TRBJ2-1; the D gene is possibly TRBD2 (6 bases). Germline assignment: CDR1 SGDLS and CDR2 YYNGEE. The CDR3 extends over 16 amino acids. V lost 1 base, J lost 0 bases, and 11 bases lay in between. CDR3 DNA: TGTGCCAGCAGCGTAAGCGGGCCGAGCTCCTACAATGAGCAGTTCTTC. Translated: CASSVSGPSSYNEQFF.

The CDR3 here is CASRAEGSGPDTQYF. CDR3 DNA: TGTGCCAGCCGAGCAGAGGGGAGTGGCCCAGATACGCAGTATTTT. The chain couples TRBV5-4 to TRBJ2-3, with D perhaps given as TRBD1 or TRBD2 (5 bases each). The length of the CDR3 is 15 residues. Germline V CDR1 and CDR2: SGHNT, YYREEE (reference sequence). V lost 7 bases and J 4 bases, leaving 19 bases between the germline ends.

The J gene is TRBJ2-3, the V gene TRBV6-5; 8 bases map to TRBD2. V shed 0 bases and J 7 bases; nucleotides not matched to a gene: 6. The CDR3 sequence is 15 residues long. Germline V lookup: CDR1 MNHEY, CDR2 SVGAGI. This CDR3 is CASSYSTSGGYTQYF. The DNA for the CDR3 is TGTGCCAGCAGTTACTCTACCAGCGGGGGTTATACGCAGTATTTT.